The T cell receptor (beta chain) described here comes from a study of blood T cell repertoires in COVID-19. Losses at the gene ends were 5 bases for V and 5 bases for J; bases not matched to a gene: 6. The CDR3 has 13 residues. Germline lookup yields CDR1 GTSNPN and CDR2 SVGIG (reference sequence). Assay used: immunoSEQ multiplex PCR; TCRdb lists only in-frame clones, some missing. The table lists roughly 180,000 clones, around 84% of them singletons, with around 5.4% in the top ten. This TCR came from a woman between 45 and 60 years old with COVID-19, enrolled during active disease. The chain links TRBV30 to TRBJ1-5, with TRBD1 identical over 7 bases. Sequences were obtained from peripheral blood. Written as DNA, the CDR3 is TGTGCCTGGGGGACCACAGGGGATCAGCCCCAGCATTTT. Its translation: CAWGTTGDQPQHF. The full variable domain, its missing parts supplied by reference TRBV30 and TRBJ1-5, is SQTIHQWPATLVQPVGSPLSLECTVEGTSNPNLYWYRQAAGRGLQLLFYSVGIGQISSEVPQNLSASRPQDRQFILSSKKLLLSDSGFYLCAWGTTGDQPQHFGDGTRLSIL.